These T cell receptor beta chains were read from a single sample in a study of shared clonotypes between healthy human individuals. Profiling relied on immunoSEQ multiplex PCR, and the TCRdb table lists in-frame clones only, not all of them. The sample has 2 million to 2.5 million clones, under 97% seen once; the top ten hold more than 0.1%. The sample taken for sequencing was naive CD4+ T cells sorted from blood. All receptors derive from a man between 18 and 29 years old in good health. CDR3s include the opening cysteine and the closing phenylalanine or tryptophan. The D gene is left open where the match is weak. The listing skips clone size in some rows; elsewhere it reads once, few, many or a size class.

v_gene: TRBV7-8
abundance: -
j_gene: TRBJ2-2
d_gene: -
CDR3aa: CASSLGLWRESTGELFF
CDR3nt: TGTGCCAGCAGCTTAGGTTTATGGAGGGAATCCACCGGGGAGCTGTTTTTT

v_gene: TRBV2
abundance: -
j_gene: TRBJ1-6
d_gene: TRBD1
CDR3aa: CASSEFTGTGNSPLHF
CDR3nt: TGTGCCAGCAGTGAATTCACCGGGACAGGGAATTCACCCCTCCACTTT

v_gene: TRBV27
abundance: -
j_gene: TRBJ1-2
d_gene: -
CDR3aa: CASSPVGANYGYTF
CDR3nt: TGTGCCAGCAGCCCGGTAGGGGCTAACTATGGCTACACCTTC

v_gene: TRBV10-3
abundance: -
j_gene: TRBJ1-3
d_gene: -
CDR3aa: CAISPFQGSPGNTIYF
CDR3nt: TGTGCCATCAGCCCTTTCCAGGGGAGCCCTGGAAACACCATATATTTT

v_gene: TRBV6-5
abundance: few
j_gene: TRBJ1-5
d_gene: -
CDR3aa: CASSYRGRLHQPQHF
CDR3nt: TGTGCCAGCAGTTACAGGGGACGACTTCATCAGCCCCAGCATTTT

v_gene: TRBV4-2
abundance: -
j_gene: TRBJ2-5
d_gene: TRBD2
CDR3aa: CASSQDRLAGGETQYF
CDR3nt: TGTGCCAGCAGCCAAGATAGGCTAGCGGGGGGCGAGACCCAGTACTTC

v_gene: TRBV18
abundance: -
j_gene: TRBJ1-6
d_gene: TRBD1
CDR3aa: CASSRDRGDSPLHF
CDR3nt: TGTGCCAGCTCACGTGACAGGGGAGACTCACCCCTCCACTTT

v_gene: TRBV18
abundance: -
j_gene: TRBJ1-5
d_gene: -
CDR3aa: CASSPGRRGSNQPQHF
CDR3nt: TGTGCCAGCTCACCTGGAAGAAGGGGTAGCAATCAGCCCCAGCATTTT

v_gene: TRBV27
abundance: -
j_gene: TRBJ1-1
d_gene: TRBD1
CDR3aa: CASSLGQAVNTEAFF
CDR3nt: TGTGCCAGCAGTTTAGGACAGGCGGTGAACACTGAAGCTTTCTTT

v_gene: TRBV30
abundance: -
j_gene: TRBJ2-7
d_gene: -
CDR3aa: CAWSSAAEQYF
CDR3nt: TGTGCCTGGAGTTCAGCGGCTGAGCAGTACTTC

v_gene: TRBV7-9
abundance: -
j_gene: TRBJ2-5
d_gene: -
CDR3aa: CASSLGLPPTTQETQYF
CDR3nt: TGTGCCAGCAGCTTAGGCCTACCCCCGACCACACAAGAGACCCAGTACTTC

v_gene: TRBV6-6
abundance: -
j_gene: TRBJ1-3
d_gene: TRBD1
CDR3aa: CASTRQGAEKGNTIYF
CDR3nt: TGTGCCAGCACCCGACAGGGGGCTGAGAAGGGAAACACCATATATTTT

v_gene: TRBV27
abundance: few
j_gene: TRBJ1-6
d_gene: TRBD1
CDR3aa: CASSSDRGRAPLHF
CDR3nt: TGTGCCAGCAGTTCCGACAGGGGTAGAGCACCCCTCCACTTT

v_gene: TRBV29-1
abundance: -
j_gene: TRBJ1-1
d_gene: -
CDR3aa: CSVERLLLTDTEAFF
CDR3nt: TGCAGCGTTGAAAGGTTACTTTTGACGGACACTGAAGCTTTCTTT

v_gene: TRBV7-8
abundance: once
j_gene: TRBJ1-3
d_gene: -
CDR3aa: CASSLRQGTTSGNTIYF
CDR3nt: TGTGCCAGCAGCTTAAGGCAGGGGACGACCTCTGGAAACACCATATATTTT

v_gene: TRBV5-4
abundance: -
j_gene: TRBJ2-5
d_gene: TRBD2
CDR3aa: CASRPIAGGPETQYF
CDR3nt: TGTGCCAGCAGACCCATAGCGGGGGGGCCGGAGACCCAGTACTTC